The clone carrying this T cell receptor beta chain has a count of ten or more. Its antigen is not known. The data were taken from a study of T-cell reconstitution after alpha-beta-depleted transplantation in children. Study observations and caveats: Some patients showed high day-60 TCRbeta diversity, which derived from surviving recipient T cells and thymic progenitors. Several hundred graft clones that had expanded were reportedly the source of alpha-beta T cells about two months after transplant. T cells produced anew were the main source of T-cell counts and diversity one year after transplant.

Researchers prepared the TCRbeta library using unique molecular identifiers, the study reports. One entry per CDR3 protein results from TCRdb running MiXCR on the PCR reads. The data show hundreds of thousands of distinct CDR3 sequences, about 26% seen once. The germline V and J ends were trimmed by 6 bases and 7 bases, with 13 bases remaining between them. The length of the CDR3 is 13 residues. The source was PBMCs, collected before TCRalphabeta/CD19-depleted stem cell transplant. This chain uses TRBV12-3 or TRBV12-4 with TRBJ1-5, with D maybe TRBD1 (6 bases). The TCR comes from a girl aged 2-10 years with Fanconi anemia, due to receive a stem cell transplant. CDR3 nucleotide sequence: TGTGCCAGCAGCTCCTATCAGGGGCAGCCCCAGCATTTT. It translates to CASSSYQGQPQHF.